Shown below are 8 T cell receptor beta chains from a single sample sequenced in a study of human T cells and chemical hapten exposure. Specified time point: patch test 1, 2 weeks after DPC sensitization. This sample's treatment: therapeutic diphenylcyclopropenone sensitization with weekly scalp DPC. Each CDR3 protein gets one entry after TCRdb re-called the RACE reads with MiXCR. The sample has 71,000 or so distinct CDR3 sequences; roughly 9.8% are singletons. Sequenced material: whole blood, taken in connection with sensitization to the hapten diphenylcyclopropenone (DPC). All receptors come from a middle-aged woman with alopecia areata. Some clones in this sample may be carry-over from other donors' samples.

This chain connects TRBV6-2 or TRBV6-3 to TRBJ2-7, with 11 positions matching TRBD2. Germline V gene data show CDR1 as MNHEY and CDR2 as SVGEGT. The CDR3 runs to 15 residues. V trimming: 4 bases; J trimming: 0 bases; junction bases outside the gene matches: 2. The CDR3 DNA reads TGTGCCAGCAGTTTGGGACTAGCGGTCTCCTACGAGCAGTACTTC. This sequence encodes CASSLGLAVSYEQYF.

The chain couples TRBV6-2 or TRBV6-3 to TRBJ2-5, with 7 bases aligning to TRBD2. There are 13 residues in the CDR3. CDR1 MNHEY and CDR2 SVGEGT come from the germline V gene. Trimming cost V 5 bases and J 7 bases; bases outside gene matches: 7. CDR3 residues: CASSTSGALTQYF. The CDR3 nucleotides read TGTGCCAGCAGTACGAGCGGGGCTTTGACCCAGTACTTC.

This clonotype was seen many times. V usage is TRBV12-3 or TRBV12-4 and J usage is TRBJ1-1; D possibly corresponds to TRBD1 (5 bases). This CDR3 contains 14 residues. Trimming pared 1 base from V and 1 base from J, leaving 7 bases between. Written as DNA, the CDR3 is TGTGCCAGCAGTTTAGGACAGACGAACACTGAAGCTTTCTTT. Its protein is CASSLGQTNTEAFF.

This clonotype was seen a handful of times. The chain employs TRBV7-2 and TRBJ1-2; D possibly corresponds to TRBD1 (6 bases). The germline V gene encodes CDR1 SGHTA and CDR2 FQGNSA. CDR3 length equals 15 residues. V dropped 3 bases and J dropped 0 bases, with 11 bases sitting between them. The CDR3 is CASSLTGFPNYGYTF. As DNA, the CDR3 is TGTGCCAGCAGCTTGACAGGCTTCCCTAACTATGGCTACACCTTC.

This clonotype was found many times. The chain joins TRBV5-4 to TRBJ1-4, with TRBD1 matching over 7 bases. Per germline, CDR1 SGHNT and CDR2 YYREEE (reference sequence). The CDR3 spans 16 residues. Germline trimming cut 6 bases from V and 5 bases from J; bases unmatched to any gene: 13. In DNA form, the CDR3 reads TGTGCCAGCACCGATATCCACAGGGGTCCCAATGAAAAACTGTTTTTT. Translated, it gives CASTDIHRGPNEKLFF.

This clonotype has more than one count but fewer than ten. This rearrangement joins TRBV4-3 to TRBJ1-2, with 7 bases that match TRBD1. J lost 0 bases, V lost 4 bases, and 17 bases had no gene match. This CDR3 has 19 residues. Germline CDR1 and CDR2: LGHNA and YSLEER. The CDR3 nucleotides are TGCGCCAGCAGCCGTTGGGTCCTTGGCAGGGGGGAAGCTAACTATGGCTACACCTTC. Translated: CASSRWVLGRGEANYGYTF.

The sample holds one count of this clonotype. The rearrangement links TRBV5-4 to TRBJ2-3; no definite D call. Deletions cut 6 bases from V and 2 bases from J, with 10 bases between. The CDR3 spans 13 residues. Per germline, CDR1 SGHNT and CDR2 YYREEE (reference sequence). As DNA, the CDR3 is TGTGCCAGCAAATCGCATGACACAGATACGCAGTATTTT. Amino acids: CASKSHDTDTQYF.

As to this clonotype: It may be a read error: a sequence one base away is much more abundant. The V and J genes are TRBV9 and TRBJ1-6; D gene unclear. There are 15 residues in the CDR3. The V end was cut by 0 bases, the J end by 8 bases, with 12 bases between. Germline CDR1 SGDLS, CDR2 YYNGEE. Here the CDR3 reads CASSVDGTVDSPLHF. In nucleotides, the CDR3 is TGTGCCAGCAGCGTAGATGGTACAGTTGATTCACCCCTCCACTTT.